The 14 T cell receptor beta chains below come from one sample, sequenced in a study of monozygotic twins with inflammatory bowel disease. TCRdb reprocessed the 5' RACE reads and reports one entry per CDR3 protein, with no DNA. Its listing shows more than 300,000 distinct CDR3 sequences. What was sequenced was blood. The receptors stem from a human donor with ulcerative colitis or Crohn's disease, or a healthy co-twin of an affected twin (not recorded which).

V is TRBV2 and J is TRBJ2-2; TCRdb's D call, TRBD1, is unchecked because there is no DNA. This CDR3 has 14 residues. Germline assignment: CDR1 SNHLY and CDR2 FYNNEI. CDR3 sequence reads: CASSFYRGTGELFF.

V gene TRBV6-1 combines with J gene TRBJ1-5. Germline CDR1 is MNHNS and CDR2 is SASEGT. This CDR3 has 15 residues. This chain's CDR3 is CASKPGGLKVQPQHF.

The chain couples TRBV28 to TRBJ2-2. The CDR3 extends over 15 amino acids. CDR1 MDHEN and CDR2 SYDVKM come from the germline V gene. This CDR3 reads CASSLRHIRTGELFF.

The chain combines TRBV20-1 with TRBJ1-6; as DNA is missing, the TRBD1 call by TCRdb cannot be tested. The CDR3 length is 15 residues. Germline CDR1 reads DFQATT; CDR2 reads SNEGSKA (reference sequence). The CDR3 loop is CSAKPDRAYNSPLHF.

This chain links TRBV6-1 with TRBJ2-2. Per the germline V gene, CDR1 is MNHNS and CDR2 is SASEGT. The CDR3 spans 15 residues. CDR3 loop: CASRVRASRTGELCF.

V is TRBV2 and J is TRBJ2-6. The CDR3 covers 14 residues. Germline V gene data show CDR1 as SNHLY and CDR2 as FYNNEI. The CDR3 protein is CASSGDPGANVLTF. The variable domain in full, with the rest retrieved from reference TRBV2 and TRBJ2-6, is EPEVTQTPSHQVTQMGQEVILRCVPISNHLYFYWYRQILGQKVEFLVSFYNNEISEKSEIFDDQFSVERPDGSNFTLKIRSTKLEDSAMYFCASSGDPGANVLTFGAGSRLTVL.

The gene calls are TRBV12-3 or TRBV12-4 and TRBJ2-7; TCRdb selects TRBD1, and the lack of DNA leaves this call unchecked. The CDR3 extends over 12 amino acids. The CDR3: CASGQGIQEQYF.

The chain uses TRBV20-1 and TRBJ2-1; TCRdb proposes TRBD1, but this gene call is untestable without DNA. The germline V gene has CDR1 DFQATT and CDR2 SNEGSKA (reference sequence). CDR3 length: 15 residues. The CDR3 sequence is CSARYPLAGQVEQFF.

The CDR3 reads CASSQPIHRASGTYEQYF. This chain connects TRBV4-2 to TRBJ2-7; the D call from TCRdb, TRBD2, cannot be confirmed without DNA. The CDR3 length is 18 residues. Germline V gene data show CDR1 as LGHNA and CDR2 as YNFKEQ.

The rearrangement links TRBV7-3 to TRBJ1-1; the D call of TRBD1 rests on TCRdb alone, since no DNA is present to check it. CDR1 is SGHTA, CDR2 FQGTGA, per germline. The CDR3 consists of 17 residues. The CDR3 spells CASSFGPGGGGNTEAFF.

The gene calls are TRBV29-1 and TRBJ2-7; TCRdb's D call, TRBD1, is unchecked because there is no DNA. The germline gives CDR1 SQVTM, CDR2 ANQGSEA. This CDR3 has 12 amino acids. This chain's CDR3 is CSARDRFFEQYF.

CDR3: CASSLGGYNYGYTF. This rearrangement joins TRBV7-2 to TRBJ1-2. CDR1 and CDR2 (germline): SGHTA, FQGNSA. The CDR3 has 14 amino acids. The complete variable domain, with remaining parts taken from reference TRBV7-2 and TRBJ1-2, reads GAGVSQSPSNKVTEKGKDVELRCDPISGHTALYWYRQSLGQGLEFLIYFQGNSAPDKSGLPSDRFSAERTGGSVSTLTIQRTQQEDSAVYLCASSLGGYNYGYTFGSGTRLTVV.

The rearrangement uses TRBV10-3 and TRBJ1-5; TCRdb outputs TRBD1, but without DNA this stays unchecked. Per germline, CDR1 ENHRY and CDR2 SYGVKD. This CDR3 is built from 15 residues. The CDR3 sequence: CAIKRDRGLDQPQHF.

The chain couples TRBV20-1 to TRBJ2-1. From germline, CDR1 is DFQATT and CDR2 SNEGSKA (reference sequence). The CDR3 consists of 14 residues. The chain's CDR3 is CSANHRSSYNEQFF.